The T cell receptor beta chain described here comes from a study of vaccination and CD4 T cells after COVID-19. For the study at large: Cells were stimulated with overlapping spike peptides from SARS-CoV-2, HCoV-NL63, HCoV-OC43 and HCoV-229E.

An Oncomine TCR Beta short-read assay was used to sequence the DNA from cultured CD4+ T cells. MiXCR was run by TCRdb on the PCR reads, yielding one entry per CDR3 protein. The sample shows 8,500 to 10,000 distinct CDR3 sequences, roughly 60% of them seen only once. Regarding treatment: roughly 11-day PBMC culture with coronavirus spike peptide pools or control peptides (ViraFEST assay). These CD4+ T cells came from an unexposed donor, sampled before the COVID-19 pandemic (2011-2018). Per well, 2 million or so PBMCs were cultured in the presence of approximately 9.4 IU/ml IL-2 and 10 ug/ml peptide pools. On day 3 and again on day 7, fresh IL-2 medium was used to replace half the medium. Germline loops: CDR1 DFQATT, CDR2 SNEGSKA (reference sequence). V gave up 3 bases and J gave up 0 bases, with 3 bases separating them. This CDR3 region has 12 residues. This clonotype was observed a few times. Its cognate antigen is unknown.

The chain employs TRBV20-1 and TRBJ1-5, with D hard to call. Sequencing was carried out using CD4+ T cells from blood, cultured in vitro. The sequence was collected from a human donor in good health. The CDR3 protein is CSARSSNQPQHF. The CDR3 DNA sequence: TGCAGTGCTAGGTCTAGCAATCAGCCCCAGCATTTT.